This TCR beta chain originates from a study of CD8+ T cells in alopecia areata. Once RNA had been extracted, it was reverse transcribed into cDNA to act as the sequencing template. The table came from immunoSEQ multiplex PCR; TCRdb's copy has only in-frame clones and leaves some out. This sample has 170,000 or so clones, with less than 70% found just once. Germline V CDR1 and CDR2: SQVTM, ANQGSEA. Between the trimmed V and J ends, which lost 4 bases and 8 bases, there was a span of 9 bases. This CDR3 contains 11 residues. Indicated treatment: oral pan-JAK inhibitor, 5-10 mg twice daily. Sorting of PBMCs yielded the CD4+ and CD8+ T cells. Study-wide results and limits: Many expanded lesional clones persisted in scalp and blood during tofacitinib. Within the top 100, expanded CD8+ clones significantly decreased with tofacitinib, as did scalp clonality. Lesional scalp, especially alopecia totalis/universalis, showed higher clonality than normal scalp.

This clone was observed a few times. Its antigen is currently unknown. Specimen: CD8+ T cells sorted from blood, collected at week 24, from a patient treated with tofacitinib. This TCR derives from a human donor with alopecia areata. The rearrangement uses TRBV29-1 and TRBJ2-1, with no clear D. CDR3 protein: CSVVWADEQFF. For the CDR3, the DNA is TGCAGCGTTGTTTGGGCGGATGAGCAGTTCTTC.